The rows below give T cell receptor beta chains drawn from one sample of a study of CD8+ T cells in alopecia areata. Method: immunoSEQ multiplex PCR; TCRdb's copy keeps in-frame clones and lacks some. The table lists around 200,000 clones, around 60% of them singletons. Here the sequenced sample was CD8+ T cells sorted from blood, taken at week 24, from a patient treated with tofacitinib. All receptors derive from a human donor with alopecia areata. The CDR3 runs from the conserved cysteine through the conserved F or W. Fields, in order: V gene, J gene, CDR3 length, CDR3 protein.

TRBV7-6,TRBJ2-1,16,CASSSDGLVTYNEQFF
TRBV11-2,TRBJ1-1,13,CASSLVWGTEAFF
TRBV5-1,TRBJ1-2,9,CASFYGYTF
TRBV30,TRBJ1-5,14,CAWSENFSNQPQHF
TRBV7-9,TRBJ1-1,14,CASSLTDSNTEAFF
TRBV7-8,TRBJ2-1,13,CASSLDSYNEQFF
TRBV6-5,TRBJ2-1,14,CASSHRDGYNEQFF
TRBV9,TRBJ2-2,12,CASSAGQRELFF
TRBV5-1,TRBJ2-1,14,CATSWNQPTNEQFF
TRBV10-3,TRBJ1-5,13,CAISESNHQPQHF
TRBV4-1,TRBJ2-7,18,CASSQGGILSQDSYEQYF
TRBV15,TRBJ1-6,15,CATSVDRGQNSPLHF
TRBV19,TRBJ2-3,15,CATRIRVGGADTQYF
TRBV6-5,TRBJ1-2,15,CASSYYATSNYGYTF
TRBV10-1,TRBJ1-1,15,CASSPMTGENTEAFF
TRBV15,TRBJ2-7,14,CATSSGTGQYEQYF
TRBV13,TRBJ1-6,16,CASSGPTGGYNSPLHF
TRBV5-1,TRBJ2-1,15,CASSAGQSSYNEQFF
TRBV19,TRBJ1-1,13,CASSIMTGAEAFF
TRBV10-3,TRBJ1-1,18,CAISDQGKGGGMNTEAFF
TRBV5-6,TRBJ1-5,17,CASSLRQGEVTNQPQHF
TRBV5-1,TRBJ1-5,14,CASSPIGGNQPQHF
TRBV30,TRBJ2-7,11,CAWTGTYEQYF
TRBV11-2,TRBJ2-3,13,CASSSYSTDTQYF
TRBV27,TRBJ1-5,12,CASSGWGQPQHF
TRBV30,TRBJ2-1,14,CAWSPEAWNNEQFF
TRBV19,TRBJ2-3,15,CASSMWLGGTDTQYF
TRBV9,TRBJ2-2,14,CASSSPAGSGELFF
TRBV5-6,TRBJ1-2,15,CASSTRADRSYGYTF
TRBV2,TRBJ2-3,15,CASSDGGARGDTQYF
TRBV4-1,TRBJ2-3,15,CASSQERRGTDTQYF
TRBV29-1,TRBJ2-7,15,CSVETAGMSPYEQYF
TRBV15,TRBJ1-5,15,CATSRDLFSNQPQHF
TRBV27,TRBJ2-1,13,CASSLGQSNEQFF
TRBV9,TRBJ1-4,15,CASSSGTQSNEKLFF
TRBV13,TRBJ2-4,16,CASSPPGTLAKNIQYF
TRBV29-1,TRBJ2-1,14,CSVEDPGVAGCLLF
TRBV4-1,TRBJ2-3,20,CASSQVRGWAGAYRTDTQYF
TRBV4-1,TRBJ2-1,15,CASSQASSGYNEQFF
TRBV5-1,TRBJ2-2,16,CASSFGGQGAIGELFF
TRBV30,TRBJ2-5,16,CAWSLMGLAGGETQYF
TRBV10-2,TRBJ2-2,11,CASSVGGELFF
TRBV7-8,TRBJ2-3,18,CASTTGLAGTTPTDTQYF
TRBV27,TRBJ1-1,15,CASSSAFYRGSEAFF
TRBV7-9,TRBJ2-7,17,CASSSSSGQGSYYEQYF
TRBV19,TRBJ2-2,12,CASSIRTGELFF
TRBV30,TRBJ1-1,11,CAWSLVEEAFF
TRBV29-1,TRBJ2-3,14,CSVDRRAVTDTQYF
TRBV5-6,TRBJ1-5,14,CASSWGQFNQPQHF
TRBV2,TRBJ2-6,16,CASSGIRRSGANVLTF
TRBV7-9,TRBJ2-1,12,CASSFGLNEQFF
TRBV14,TRBJ2-3,15,CASSRTSGSTDTQYF